This TCR beta chain came from a study of cytomegalovirus exposure and HLA in healthy donors. General study results and limits: It was 150 to 200 TCR beta chains that were listed as cytomegalovirus-associated.

The PCR was carried out with 60 Vbeta primers and 13 Jbeta primers. Sequenced by immunoSEQ multiplex PCR; TCRdb stores in-frame clones only, minus some. Of under 120,000 clones listed, about 70% were seen once; the top ten hold about 2.6%. With respect to this clone: Its antigen remains unidentified.

This TCR came from a man over 45 in good health and CMV-seropositive. The sequenced material came from PBMCs.

CDR3 residues: CASSFGTTTFPEQYF. The CDR3 DNA reads TGCGCCAGCAGCTTTGGCACTACCACGTTTCCCGAGCAGTACTTC. This chain joins TRBV5-1 and TRBJ2-5; D is unclear. The J call may be mistaken, given a closer DNA end match to TRBJ2-7. Per the germline V gene, CDR1 is SGHRS and CDR2 is YFSETQ. The CDR3 runs to 15 residues.